Shown below are 15 T cell receptor beta chains from a single sample sequenced in a study of response to subunit inactivated influenza vaccine (dated by TCRdb to about 2018). Libraries were built with RT-PCR. Sequencing was carried out with an Illumina HiSeq 2500. TCRdb trimmed public reads at Q25 via fastp, called clones via MiXCR and kept in-frame beta chains. Rows with one shared CDR3 protein collapse into an entry with the most common genes and DNA. This sample lists approximately 680,000 distinct CDR3 sequences; about a sixth were detected once. Under 14% of the sample is in the top ten clones. Sequencing was performed on PBMCs from blood, taken 11 to 12 days after vaccination. The receptor source for this set is a man aged 45-65 years who received an inactivated influenza vaccine. Donor details come from another sample of the same person, matched by shared clones.

The rearrangement uses TRBV5-1 and TRBJ2-1, with a possible D match to TRBD2 (7 bases). The CDR3 sequence is 15 residues long. CDR1 is SGHRS, CDR2 YFSETQ, per germline. Deletions cut 4 bases from V and 0 bases from J, with 11 bases between. This CDR3 reads CASSGGALSYNEQFF. The CDR3 DNA is TGCGCCAGCAGCGGGGGGGCCCTCTCCTACAATGAGCAGTTCTTC.

The V and J genes are TRBV20-1 and TRBJ2-1, with TRBD2 as a possible D gene (5 bases). The CDR3 totals 15 residues. The V gene lost 3 bases and the J gene lost 7 bases, with 19 bases spanning the gap. CDR1 is DFQATT, CDR2 SNEGSKA, per germline (reference sequence). CDR3 sequence: CSARLLAYGPNEQFF. As DNA, the CDR3 is TGCAGTGCTAGGCTTCTAGCATACGGGCCAAATGAGCAGTTCTTC.

This clonotype was counted many times. The V and J genes are TRBV5-5 and TRBJ1-1; D unresolved. This CDR3 is 15 amino acids long. Per germline, CDR1 SGHKS and CDR2 YYEKEE (reference sequence). V shed 0 bases and J shed 1 base, with 10 bases lying between them. In nucleotides, the CDR3 is TGTGCCAGCAGCTTGGGCGCACAGCGGAACACTGAAGCTTTCTTT. Translation gives CASSLGAQRNTEAFF.

The chain uses TRBV5-1 and TRBJ1-2, with 12 bases identical to TRBD1. The CDR3 totals 18 residues. Germline CDR1 reads SGHRS; CDR2 reads YFSETQ. With V trimmed by 0 bases and J by 0 bases, 6 bases remained unmatched. DNA of the CDR3: TGCGCCAGCAGCTTGGCCGGGACAGGGGGCACGGCTAACTATGGCTACACCTTC. Amino acids: CASSLAGTGGTANYGYTF.

This clonotype was seen only a few times. The chain uses TRBV11-1 and TRBJ2-1; D call uncertain. Germline lookup yields CDR1 SGHAT and CDR2 FQDESV (reference sequence). The CDR3 has 16 residues. The V end was cut by 5 bases, the J end by 3 bases, with 17 bases between. This CDR3 is CASSAEFVDRYNEQFF. The CDR3 nucleotides read TGTGCCAGCAGCGCGGAGTTCGTCGACCGCTACAATGAGCAGTTCTTC.

This clonotype was observed a few times. CDR3 residues: CSARLPGLAGVEQFF. In DNA form, the CDR3 reads TGCAGTGCTAGGTTGCCGGGACTAGCGGGAGTTGAGCAGTTCTTC. J is TRBJ2-1 and V is TRBV20-1; TRBD2 aligns across 14 bases. The V segment lost 3 bases and the J segment 9 bases; nucleotides outside the gene matches: 7. Germline V lookup: CDR1 DFQATT, CDR2 SNEGSKA (reference sequence). This CDR3 spans 15 amino acids.

The chain's CDR3 is CASSQDWDSGTGPDTQYF. In DNA, the CDR3 is TGCGCCAGCAGCCAAGATTGGGACTCCGGGACAGGGCCAGATACGCAGTATTTT. The chain has TRBV4-3 and TRBJ2-3; 9 bases agree with TRBD1. V dropped 0 bases and J dropped 4; count of bases not matched to a gene: 11. The germline V gene has CDR1 LGHNA and CDR2 YSLEER. There are 18 residues in the CDR3.

The chain couples TRBV6-1 to TRBJ1-5; D possibly corresponds to TRBD1 (5 bases). This CDR3 is built from 14 residues. With 4 bases removed from V and 6 bases from J, the gap between germline ends came to 13 bases. Germline V gives CDR1 MNHNS, CDR2 SASEGT. CDR3 nucleotide sequence: TGTGCCAGCAGTGCGGCCGGGGCGGGTCAGCCCCAGCATTTT. As protein: CASSAAGAGQPQHF.

The CDR3: CASIRGNSDTQYF. The CDR3 DNA is TGTGCCAGCATCCGGGGGAACTCAGATACGCAGTATTTT. This chain links TRBV6-2 or TRBV6-3 with TRBJ2-3; tentative D call: TRBD2 (6 bases). The CDR3 spans 13 residues. V was clipped by 7 bases and J by 4 bases, with 12 bases between them. Germline V gene lookup returns CDR1 MNHEY and CDR2 SVGEGT.

The rearrangement joins TRBV7-2 to TRBJ1-4, with 11 positions matching TRBD1. CDR1 is SGHTA and CDR2 is FQGNSA in the germline V gene. The CDR3 covers 14 residues. With 6 bases clipped from V and 7 bases from J, the junction kept 4 bases outside the gene matches. CDR3 sequence (DNA): TGTGCCAGCAGTCGGGACAGGGGGACTGAAAAACTGTTTTTT. Protein product: CASSRDRGTEKLFF.

The chain uses TRBV7-9 and TRBJ2-1; D gene ambiguous. Germline V CDR1 and CDR2: SEHNR, FQNEAQ (reference sequence). CDR3 length: 16 amino acids. V lost 5 bases to trimming and J lost 6 bases, with 20 bases between them. CDR3 sequence: CASSTRTVTWINEQFF. The CDR3 DNA sequence: TGTGCCAGCAGCACCCGGACGGTGACATGGATCAATGAGCAGTTCTTC.

The chain uses TRBV12-3 or TRBV12-4 and TRBJ2-5, with a tentative D call TRBD1 (5 bases). The CDR3 has 13 residues. Between the trimmed V and J ends, which lost 3 bases and 7 bases, there was a span of 12 bases. The CDR3 bases are TGTGCCAGCAGTTTCGCACAGGCGGTGACCCAGTACTTC. This gives the protein CASSFAQAVTQYF.

The chain employs TRBV11-2 and TRBJ2-2; D not certain. Germline V gene lookup returns CDR1 SGHAT and CDR2 FQNNGV. V was clipped by 5 bases and J by 1 base, with 8 bases between them. The CDR3 extends over 14 amino acids. CDR3: CASSHFMNTGELFF. In nucleotides, the CDR3 is TGTGCCAGCAGCCACTTCATGAACACCGGGGAGCTGTTTTTT.

This clonotype has a handful of counts. V usage is TRBV4-2 and J usage is TRBJ2-1; 15 bases match TRBD2. The junction had 3 bases not matched to a gene; V was cut back by 2 bases and J by 7 bases. Germline-derived CDR1 and CDR2 are LGHNA and YNFKEQ. This CDR3 comprises 16 residues. The DNA of the CDR3 is TGTGCCAGCAGCCAACTAGGACTAGCGGGGGGGAATGAGCAGTTCTTC. Amino acid sequence: CASSQLGLAGGNEQFF.

In this sample, this clonotype turned up a few times. The chain has TRBV6-1 and TRBJ1-1; D is unresolved. The CDR3 loop spans 16 amino acids. The germline CDR1 and CDR2 sequences are MNHNS and SASEGT. The germline V and J ends were trimmed by 3 bases and 4 bases, with 18 bases remaining between them. DNA of the CDR3: TGTGCCAGCAGTGACCCTAGGGCCGCGGGGAGCACTGAAGCTTTCTTT. Protein: CASSDPRAAGSTEAFF.